The 30 T cell receptor beta chains given below trace back to one sample, sequenced in a study of Graves' ophthalmopathy and Graves' hyperthyroidism (dated 2018 in TCRdb). Sequencing relied on an Illumina HiSeq 2000. For repertoire sequencing, TCR beta CDR3 regions were amplified from RNA transcripts. A first-round RT-PCR used HTBI primers with the Qiagen OneStep RT-PCR kit, followed by a second-round multiplex PCR, size selection and purification. TCRdb took the public reads, trimmed them with fastp at Q25, ran MiXCR for clone calling and kept in-frame beta chains. Each entry is one CDR3 protein sequence, shown with its most common DNA and genes. The sample table holds approximately 640,000 distinct CDR3 sequences, of which just over 40% were seen once. The ten largest clones represent more than 2.5% of the sample. The sequenced sample consisted of peripheral blood. These receptors were obtained from an adult man with Graves' ophthalmopathy.

The genes are TRBV14 and TRBJ1-6; TRBD1 matches 7 bases. The germline V gene encodes CDR1 SGHDN and CDR2 FVKESK. Germline trimming cut 0 bases from V and 7 bases from J; bases unmatched to any gene: 6. The CDR3 is 16 residues long. CDR3 in amino acids: CASSQDWVRGNSPLHF. The CDR3 DNA is TGTGCCAGCAGCCAAGATTGGGTCAGGGGGAATTCACCCCTCCACTTT.

V and J are TRBV2 and TRBJ1-4; no definite D call. Between the trimmed V and J ends, which lost 8 bases and 8 bases, there was a span of 6 bases. Per germline, CDR1 SNHLY and CDR2 FYNNEI. The CDR3 spans 10 residues. This chain's CDR3 is CASGREKLFF. CDR3 sequence (DNA): TGTGCCAGCGGCCGGGAAAAACTGTTTTTT.

This clonotype was counted at least ten times. This chain joins TRBV19 and TRBJ1-2; perhaps TRBD1 as D (5 bases). The CDR3 contains 13 residues. The germline CDR1 and CDR2 sequences are LNHDA and SQIVND (reference sequence). V lost 3 bases and J lost 3, with 8 bases in between. CDR3 sequence reads: CASSIGRDYGYTF. CDR3 sequence (DNA): TGTGCCAGTAGTATCGGCAGGGACTATGGCTACACCTTC.

The gene calls are TRBV29-1 and TRBJ2-6; D is possibly TRBD1 (5 bases). There are 15 residues in the CDR3. Trimming pared 7 bases from V and 4 bases from J, leaving 17 bases between. Germline loops: CDR1 SQVTM, CDR2 ANQGSEA. The CDR3 here is CSAATDVRGANVLTF. The CDR3 region has the DNA TGCAGCGCCGCGACAGATGTGCGCGGGGCCAACGTCCTGACTTTC.

V is TRBV4-2 and J is TRBJ2-2; 7 bases are a match to TRBD2. Per germline, CDR1 LGHNA and CDR2 YNFKEQ. After removal of 1 base from V and 11 bases from J, the junction contained 1 base not matched to a gene. The CDR3 extends over 12 amino acids. The CDR3: CASSQGEGELFF. The CDR3 nucleotides read TGTGCCAGCAGCCAAGGGGAGGGAGAGCTGTTTTTT.

Only a few counts were recorded for this clonotype. CDR3 sequence reads: CASSYSSHHGETQYF. CDR3 coding DNA: TGTGCCAGCAGTTACTCGTCTCACCATGGGGAGACCCAGTACTTC. V gene TRBV6-5 combines with J gene TRBJ2-5; D is unresolved. V lost 0 bases to trimming and J lost 5 bases, with 13 bases between them. The CDR3 sequence is 15 residues long. CDR1 MNHEY and CDR2 SVGAGI come from the germline V gene.

The chain joins TRBV7-2 to TRBJ2-5; 15 bases line up with TRBD2. Germline V gives CDR1 SGHTA, CDR2 FQGNSA. Trimming removed 5 bases from V and 8 bases from J; junction bases left unmatched: 12. This CDR3 region has 17 residues. The CDR3 loop is CASSTGPGLAGGPTQYF. The CDR3 DNA reads as TGTGCCAGCAGCACGGGACCGGGACTAGCGGGGGGACCAACCCAGTACTTC.

V usage is TRBV5-1 and J usage is TRBJ2-6; D call uncertain. The CDR3 has 15 amino acids. Looked up from germline, CDR1 is SGHRS and CDR2 is YFSETQ. Trimming left V 5 bases short and J 3 bases short, with 12 bases between. The CDR3 here is CASSFGVVGANVLTF. The CDR3 DNA is TGCGCCAGCAGTTTTGGCGTAGTTGGGGCCAACGTCCTGACTTTC.

CDR3 nucleotides: TGTGCCAGCATCTCCCCGGGTCTGGTGGTCTCTGGAAACACCATATATTTT. It is translated as CASISPGLVVSGNTIYF. This chain connects TRBV7-1 to TRBJ1-3; D not resolved. TRBV7-1 is noted as an ORF with a role that remains uncertain. With 7 bases removed from V and 0 bases from J, the gap between germline ends came to 19 bases. The CDR3 loop spans 17 amino acids.

The V and J genes are TRBV30 and TRBJ1-5, with D possibly TRBD1 on 6 matching bases. The CDR3 extends over 13 amino acids. V was clipped by 2 bases and J by 8 bases, with 13 bases between them. Germline values: CDR1 GTSNPN, CDR2 SVGIG (reference sequence). CDR3 nucleotide sequence: TGTGCCTGGAGTACAGGGCGAGGAGAGCCCCAGCATTTT. The encoded protein is CAWSTGRGEPQHF.

This chain connects TRBV20-1 to TRBJ2-5; 10 nucleotides align to TRBD1. With V trimmed by 6 bases and J by 4 bases, 23 bases remained unmatched. CDR1 is DFQATT and CDR2 is SNEGSKA in the germline V gene (reference sequence). The CDR3 has 19 residues. The CDR3 loop reads CSAKSPLTGGTSGGETQYF. As DNA, the CDR3 is TGCAGTGCGAAAAGCCCCCTGACAGGGGGCACGAGCGGGGGAGAGACCCAGTACTTC.

The CDR3 DNA sequence: TGTGCCAGCAGCCCCCGGGACACCTACTACGAGCAGTACTTC. This gives the protein CASSPRDTYYEQYF. The chain carries TRBV5-6 and TRBJ2-7; maybe TRBD1 (6 bases). CDR1 SGHDT and CDR2 YYEEEE come from the germline V gene. Trimming removed 4 bases at V and 3 bases at J, with 14 bases between. This CDR3 has 14 residues.

In its sample, this clonotype was seen many times. CDR3: CASSRTGGNTEAFF. DNA for the CDR3: TGTGCCAGCAGTCGGACAGGGGGCAACACTGAAGCTTTCTTT. The chain couples TRBV6-6 to TRBJ1-1; 11 bases fit TRBD1. Germline CDR1 and CDR2: MNHNY and SVGAGI (reference sequence). The junction had 1 base not matched to a gene; V was cut back by 5 bases and J by 2 bases. The CDR3 spans 14 residues.

The V and J genes are TRBV24-1 and TRBJ2-5; D is uncertain. The J call is doubtful: the DNA matches TRBJ2-1 better. CDR1 and CDR2 (germline): KGHDR, SFDVKD. This CDR3 has 11 residues. CDR3 sequence (DNA): TGTGCCACCAGTCTATACAATGAGCAGTTCTTC. Translated, it gives CATSLYNEQFF.

Many counts were recorded for this clonotype. The rearrangement links TRBV7-9 to TRBJ1-2, with a possible D match to TRBD1 (6 bases). V dropped 6 bases and J dropped 2 bases, with 19 bases sitting between them. CDR1 is SEHNR, CDR2 FQNEAQ, per germline (reference sequence). This CDR3 is built from 16 residues. CDR3 nucleotide sequence: TGTGCCAGCAGTCTAGTATCGGGACACCTAAACTATGGCTACACCTTC. Residues: CASSLVSGHLNYGYTF.

Comment on this clonotype: A much bigger clone sits one base away, suggesting this may be a read error. In nucleotides, the CDR3 is TGCGCCAGCAGCCAAGGGAGTCACTCCTACGAGCAGTACGTC. Translated, it gives CASSQGSHSYEQYV. The chain carries TRBV4-3 and TRBJ2-7; no clear D gene. The CDR3 contains 14 residues. CDR1 and CDR2 from the germline V gene are LGHNA and YSLEER. V shed 1 base and J shed 0 bases, with 7 bases lying between them.

This chain connects TRBV10-3 to TRBJ1-6; 7 positions match TRBD1. Germline V gene lookup returns CDR1 ENHRY and CDR2 SYGVKD. The J segment lost 7 bases and the V segment lost 11 bases, leaving 17 bases of the junction unmatched. This CDR3 has 16 amino acids. CDR3 coding DNA: TGTGCCTGGAGGGGGCCGGGACAGAGTCTAAATTCACCCCTCCACTTT. Translated, it gives CAWRGPGQSLNSPLHF.

Ten or more counts support this clonotype. V and J are TRBV19 and TRBJ2-2; 8 positions agree with TRBD1. The CDR3 sequence is 13 residues long. Trimming took 7 bases from V and 5 from J; bases not matched to a gene: 3. Germline-derived CDR1 and CDR2 are LNHDA and SQIVND (reference sequence). CDR3 DNA sequence: TGTGCCAGTACGGACAGGGCGACCGGGGAGCTGTTTTTT. Translating gives CASTDRATGELFF.

In this sample, this clonotype turned up a few times. The rearrangement joins TRBV19 to TRBJ1-1, with unresolved D. V gave up 4 bases and J gave up 2 bases, with 8 bases separating them. The CDR3 is 13 residues long. Germline V CDR1 and CDR2: LNHDA, SQIVND (reference sequence). The CDR3 reads CASSSQINTEAFF. The CDR3 region has the DNA TGTGCCAGTAGTAGCCAGATAAACACTGAAGCTTTCTTT.

The CDR3 is CASPRTGTSEETQYF. CDR3 sequence (DNA): TGCGCCAGCCCTCGAACCGGGACATCCGAAGAGACCCAGTACTTC. This chain connects TRBV5-1 to TRBJ2-5, with TRBD1 as a possible D gene (6 bases). CDR1 and CDR2 from the germline V gene are SGHRS and YFSETQ. The CDR3 contains 15 residues. The V gene lost 7 bases and the J gene lost 3 bases, with 19 bases spanning the gap.

On this clonotype: A read error is possible here, since a much larger clone lies one base away. V and J are TRBV2 and TRBJ2-7; D is undetermined. V shed 5 bases and J shed 3 bases, with 11 bases lying between them. CDR3 length equals 13 residues. The germline V gene encodes CDR1 SNHLY and CDR2 FYNNEI. DNA of the CDR3: TGTGCCAGCAGTTCGCGGCGGTACTACGAGCAGTACTTC. The encoded protein is CASSSRRYYEQYF.

The rearrangement uses TRBV7-4 and TRBJ1-5; D uncertain. V shed 5 bases and J shed 14 bases, with 22 bases lying between them. The germline V gene has CDR1 SGHVT and CDR2 SQSDAQ. CDR3 length: 14 residues. The CDR3 here is CASSQDLTAAYEHF. For the CDR3, the DNA is TGTGCCAGCAGCCAAGATCTGACGGCAGCCTACGAGCATTTT.

This chain links TRBV7-2 with TRBJ2-7; 11 bases are a match to TRBD1. The junction had 16 bases not matched to a gene; V was cut back by 8 bases and J by 7 bases. CDR3 size: 16 residues. CDR1 is SGHTA and CDR2 is FQGNSA in the germline V gene. The CDR3 nucleotides are TGTGCCAGCTCACCGACGACCGGGACAGGGGGTTGGGAGCAGTACTTC. Amino acids: CASSPTTGTGGWEQYF.

This clonotype was counted at least ten times. The chain employs TRBV4-1 and TRBJ2-7; possibly TRBD2 for D (5 bases). The germline V gene encodes CDR1 MGHRA and CDR2 YSYEKL. The CDR3 consists of 15 residues. Trimming took off 3 bases at V and 1 base at J, with 13 bases between the two ends. The CDR3 protein is CASSHFPGSSYEQYF. The DNA for the CDR3 is TGCGCCAGCAGCCATTTCCCGGGGTCATCCTACGAGCAGTACTTC.

The chain carries TRBV14 and TRBJ1-2; possibly TRBD1 for D (6 bases). This CDR3 contains 14 residues. The germline V gene encodes CDR1 SGHDN and CDR2 FVKESK. Trimming took off 5 bases at V and 12 bases at J, with 22 bases between the two ends. CDR3 sequence: CASSVRRGAGTNTF. The CDR3 region has the DNA TGTGCCAGCAGCGTAAGGAGGGGGGCCGGGACAAACACCTTC.

On this clonotype itself: No conserved phenylalanine or tryptophan is present at the end of the CDR3, so a read error is the likely explanation. The CDR3 is CSARGVTQYL. CDR3 coding DNA: TGCAGTGCGAGGGGAGTGACCCAGTACCTC. The chain carries TRBV29-1 and TRBJ2-5; D is perhaps TRBD1 or TRBD2 (5 bases each). Per the germline V gene, CDR1 is SQVTM and CDR2 is ANQGSEA. The CDR3 consists of 10 residues.

CDR3 amino acids: CASKELAGESYEQYF. As DNA, the CDR3 is TGTGCCAGTAAAGAACTAGCGGGAGAATCCTACGAGCAGTACTTC. This sequence joins TRBV19 and TRBJ2-7; TRBD2 matches at 11 bases. Germline CDR1 and CDR2: LNHDA and SQIVND (reference sequence). J gave up 1 base and V 7 bases, and 6 bases lay outside the gene matches. The CDR3 covers 15 residues.

The chain is built from TRBV7-9 and TRBJ1-5; 9 bases line up with TRBD1. V lost 1 base and J lost 14; bases outside the gene matches: 6. The CDR3 covers 13 residues. CDR1 is SEHNR, CDR2 FQNEAQ, per germline (reference sequence). The chain's CDR3 is CASSLGDRVHEHF. The CDR3 nucleotides read TGTGCCAGCAGCTTAGGGGACAGGGTCCACGAGCATTTT.

Concerning this clonotype: A much more abundant neighbour one base away suggests this may be a read error. CDR3 protein: CASSTPAGQRRETQYF. Written as DNA, the CDR3 is TGTGCCAGTAGTACCCCTGCGGGACAGAGACGAGAGACCCAGTACTTC. V gene TRBV7-9 combines with J gene TRBJ2-5; D possibly corresponds to TRBD1 (7 bases). The germline V and J ends were trimmed by 9 bases and 4 bases, with 24 bases remaining between them. Germline V CDR1 and CDR2: SEHNR, FQNEAQ (reference sequence). The length of the CDR3 is 16 residues.

This clonotype was detected once. V gene TRBV7-9 combines with J gene TRBJ2-7; D is undetermined. This CDR3 contains 13 residues. Trimming removed 5 bases at V and 5 bases at J, with 13 bases between. Germline CDR1 reads SEHNR; CDR2 reads FQNEAQ (reference sequence). The CDR3 nucleotides are TGTGCCAGCAGCCAAGCGTTAGAGAACGAGCAGTACTTC. Translation: CASSQALENEQYF.